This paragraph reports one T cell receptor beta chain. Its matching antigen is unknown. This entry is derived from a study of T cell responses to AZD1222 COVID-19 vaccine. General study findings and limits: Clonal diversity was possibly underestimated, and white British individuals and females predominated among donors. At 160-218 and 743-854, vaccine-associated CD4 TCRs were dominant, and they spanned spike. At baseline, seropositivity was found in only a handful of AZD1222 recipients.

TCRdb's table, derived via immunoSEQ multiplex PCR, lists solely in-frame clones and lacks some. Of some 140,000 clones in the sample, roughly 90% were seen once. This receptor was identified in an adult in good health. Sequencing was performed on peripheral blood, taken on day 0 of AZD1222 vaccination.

CDR3: CASRAPGQVSYEQYF. The CDR3 DNA follows: TGTGCCAGCAGGGCCCCCGGGCAAGTCTCCTACGAGCAGTACTTC. The V and J genes are TRBV6-5 and TRBJ2-7; D is unresolved. V shed 6 bases and J shed 0 bases, with 15 bases lying between them. Germline assignment: CDR1 MNHEY and CDR2 SVGAGI. The CDR3 totals 15 residues.